This T cell receptor beta chain was recorded in a study of T-cell reconstitution after alpha-beta-depleted transplantation in children. The authors prepared the TCRbeta library with unique molecular identifiers. TCRdb fed the PCR reads into MiXCR, producing one record per CDR3 protein. This sample has about 270,000 distinct CDR3 sequences; 9.5% to 10% occur once, and the top ten carry 10%. This CDR3 is built from 15 residues. Trimming cost V 0 bases and J 7 bases, with 15 bases left between them. Looked up from germline, CDR1 is DFQATT and CDR2 is SNEGSKA (reference sequence). The chain recombines TRBV20-1 with TRBJ1-4; D unresolved. The sequences come from PBMCs from the stem cell graft donor, collected from the stem cell graft. The receptor's source is a human donor who donated a stem cell graft to a child with SCID. The CDR3 sequence: CSARDRLALAEKLFF. CDR3 DNA sequence: TGCAGTGCTAGAGATCGCTTGGCCCTTGCTGAAAAACTGTTTTTT.